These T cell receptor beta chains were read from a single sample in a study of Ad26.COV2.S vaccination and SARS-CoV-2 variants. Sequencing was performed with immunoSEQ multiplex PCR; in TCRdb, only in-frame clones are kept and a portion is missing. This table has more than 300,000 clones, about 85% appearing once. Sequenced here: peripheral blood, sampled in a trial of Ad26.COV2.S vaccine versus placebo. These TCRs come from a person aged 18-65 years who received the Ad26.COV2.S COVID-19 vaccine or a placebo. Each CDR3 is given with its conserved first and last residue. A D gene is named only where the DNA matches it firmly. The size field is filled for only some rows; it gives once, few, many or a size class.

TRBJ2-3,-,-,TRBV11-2,TGTGCCAGCAACCCTTTTGGCAACACAGATACGCAGTATTTT,CASNPFGNTDTQYF
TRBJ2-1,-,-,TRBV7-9,TGTGCCAGCAGCTTAGGCTTAGCGTACAATGAGCAGTTCTTC,CASSLGLAYNEQFF
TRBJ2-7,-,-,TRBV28,TGTGCCAGCAGAATCACTGAGGGGTACGAGCAGTACTTC,CASRITEGYEQYF
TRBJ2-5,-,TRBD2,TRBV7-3,TGTGCCAGCAGCCCGGGACTAGCGGGGGGGATCCAAGAGACCCAGTACTTC,CASSPGLAGGIQETQYF
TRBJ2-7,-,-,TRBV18,TGTGCCAGCTCACCCAACAATTACGAGCAGTACTTC,CASSPNNYEQYF
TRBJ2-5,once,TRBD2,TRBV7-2,TGTGCCAGCACCAGACTAGCGGGGAGGCGGTGGGAGACCCAGTACTTC,CASTRLAGRRWETQYF
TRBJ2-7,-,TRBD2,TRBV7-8,TGTGCCAGCAGCTTCCCTAGCGGGGGCACCGAGCAGTACTTC,CASSFPSGGTEQYF
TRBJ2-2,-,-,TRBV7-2,TGTGCCAGCAGCGGGGCCTCCACCGGGGAGCTGTTTTTT,CASSGASTGELFF
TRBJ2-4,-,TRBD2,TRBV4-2,TGTGCCAGCAGCCTTCTCACCCAGGGCGGGGGGGCTGTAAACATTCAGTACTTC,CASSLLTQGGGAVNIQYF
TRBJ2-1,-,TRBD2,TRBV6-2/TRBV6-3,TGTGCCAGCAGTTACGGTGGGGGGGTCAATGAGCAGTTCTTC,CASSYGGGVNEQFF
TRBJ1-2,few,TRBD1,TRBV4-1,TGCGCCAGCAGCCAACCCCTACGGGACAGCTCGCGGGGCTACACCTTC,CASSQPLRDSSRGYTF
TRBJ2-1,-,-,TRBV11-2,TGTGCCAGCAGCTACCACAATGAGCAGTTCTTC,CASSYHNEQFF
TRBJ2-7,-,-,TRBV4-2,TGTGCCAGCAGCCACCCCCAAGCGGCCCGTTACGAGCAGTACTTC,CASSHPQAARYEQYF
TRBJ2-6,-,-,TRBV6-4,TGTGCCAGCAGTGACTCGATGAGGGGGGCGACTGGGGCCAACGTCCTGACTTTC,CASSDSMRGATGANVLTF
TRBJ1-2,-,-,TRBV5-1,TGCGCCAGCAGCTTGGGGTTCGCAGGGGAATATGGCTACACCTTC,CASSLGFAGEYGYTF
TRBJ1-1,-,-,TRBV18,TGTGCCAGCTCACCCGAGGTCTACACTGAAGCTTTCTTT,CASSPEVYTEAFF
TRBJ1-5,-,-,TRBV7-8,TGTGCCAGCAGCTTCAGGGATAGCAATCAGCCCCAGCATTTT,CASSFRDSNQPQHF
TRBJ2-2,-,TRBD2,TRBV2,TGTGCCAGCAGTGAAACGGGAGGGCGGGGGGAGCTGTTTTTT,CASSETGGRGELFF
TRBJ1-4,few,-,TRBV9,TGTGCCAGCAGCGTAGATGTGGGAAATGAAAAACTGTTTTTT,CASSVDVGNEKLFF
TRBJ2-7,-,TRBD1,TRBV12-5,TGTGCTAGTGGTCTCGGACAGGGGGCCAGCGAGCAGTACTTC,CASGLGQGASEQYF
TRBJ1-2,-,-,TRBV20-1,TGCAGTGCTAGTGCACACGGCCCCTATGGCTACACCTTC,CSASAHGPYGYTF
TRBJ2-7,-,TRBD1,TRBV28,TGTGCCAGCAGTTCCACCAGGACAGGGGGCTTTTACGAGCAGTACTTC,CASSSTRTGGFYEQYF
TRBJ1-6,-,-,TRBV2,TGTGCCAGCAGTGAAAGGGGCGCCTCCTATAATTCACCCCTCCACTTT,CASSERGASYNSPLHF
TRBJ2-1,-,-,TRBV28,TGTGCCAGCAGTTTCGGGAGAACCTACAATGAGCAGTTCTTC,CASSFGRTYNEQFF
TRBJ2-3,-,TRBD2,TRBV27,TGTGCCAGCAGCAAGTTGCGGGAGCGCACAGATACGCAGTATTTT,CASSKLRERTDTQYF
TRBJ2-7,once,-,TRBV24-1,TGTGCCACCAGTGATCCTACCGACAATTCCTACGAGCAGTACTTC,CATSDPTDNSYEQYF
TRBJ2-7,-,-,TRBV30,TGTGCCTGGAGTGGAGGACATTCCTACGAGCAGTACTTC,CAWSGGHSYEQYF
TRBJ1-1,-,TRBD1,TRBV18,TGTGCCAGCTCACCGCTGGACAGGGACACTGAAGCTTTCTTT,CASSPLDRDTEAFF
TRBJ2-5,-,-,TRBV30,TGTGCCTGGAGGGGACTTAATTACCAAGAGACCCAGTACTTC,CAWRGLNYQETQYF
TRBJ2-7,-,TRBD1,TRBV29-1,TGCAGCGTTCTGACAGGGGAAAAGGGCAACGAGCAGTACTTC,CSVLTGEKGNEQYF
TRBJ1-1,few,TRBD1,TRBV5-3,TGTGCCAGAAGCGAGGACAGGGACAAAGGTAGGGCTTTCTTT,CARSEDRDKGRAFF
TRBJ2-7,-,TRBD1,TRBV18,TGTGCCAGCTCACCAGGGCGGACAGGGAACAATTACGAGCAGTACTTC,CASSPGRTGNNYEQYF
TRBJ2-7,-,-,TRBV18,TGTGCCAGCTCACCATACTGGGGGGCCTCAATCACGAGCTCCTACGAGCAGTACTTC,CASSPYWGASITSSYEQYF
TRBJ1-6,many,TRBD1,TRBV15,TGTGCCACCAGCAGAGATAGGAGGGGGCCGGGTTCACCCCTCCACTTT,CATSRDRRGPGSPLHF
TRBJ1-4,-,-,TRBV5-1,TGCGCCAGCAGCTTGCTAGGATCTGATGAAAAACTGTTTTTT,CASSLLGSDEKLFF
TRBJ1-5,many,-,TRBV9,TGTGCCAGTGCCGCGGGACTGGGCGAGCAGCCCCAGCATTTT,CASAAGLGEQPQHF
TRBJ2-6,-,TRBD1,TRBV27,TGTGCCAGCAGTAAACAGGGGGGAATTGGGGCCAACGTCCTGACTTTC,CASSKQGGIGANVLTF
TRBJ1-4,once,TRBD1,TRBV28,TGTGCCAGCAGTTTAAGGGGACAGGGGAAACTGTTTTTT,CASSLRGQGKLFF
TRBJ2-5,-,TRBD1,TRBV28,TGTGCCAGCAGTTTAAATTCCGGACAGGGTCAAGAGACCCAGTACTTC,CASSLNSGQGQETQYF
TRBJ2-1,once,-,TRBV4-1,TGCGCCAGCAGCCAAGATCGAACTTACAATGAGCAGTTCTTC,CASSQDRTYNEQFF
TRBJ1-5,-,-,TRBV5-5,TGTGCCAGCAGCCCGAGACCGACGAGCAATCAGCCCCAGCATTTT,CASSPRPTSNQPQHF
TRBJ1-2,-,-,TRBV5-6,TGTGCCAGCAGCCCCACAGGTCGAGCGAATGGCTACACCTTC,CASSPTGRANGYTF
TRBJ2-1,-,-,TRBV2,TGTGCCAGCAGTGGGGGCAGGGGGAGGAATGAGCAGTTCTTC,CASSGGRGRNEQFF
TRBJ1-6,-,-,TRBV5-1,TGCGCCAGCCGAGGGTTGGATAATTCACCCCTCCACTTT,CASRGLDNSPLHF
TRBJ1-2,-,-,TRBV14,TGTGCCAGCAGCCCCCTGGGCTACTATGGCTACACCTTC,CASSPLGYYGYTF
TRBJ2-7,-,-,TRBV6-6,TGTGCCAGCAGAGAGACGTGGAGCCCCCGGGGATACGAGCAGTACTTC,CASRETWSPRGYEQYF
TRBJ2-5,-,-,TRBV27,TGTGCCAGCAGTTTCGTGACAGCTCAAGAGACCCAGTACTTC,CASSFVTAQETQYF
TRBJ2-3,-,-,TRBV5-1,TGCGCCAGCAGCGGGTTAGTGTCAGATACGCAGTATTTT,CASSGLVSDTQYF
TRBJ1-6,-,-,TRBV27,TGTGCCAGCAGTTCCCTTCTAGGGGGGACCTCCTATAATTCACCCCTCCACTTT,CASSSLLGGTSYNSPLHF
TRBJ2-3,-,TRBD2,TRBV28,TGTGCCAGCAGTGGTATCGCCCTTTTAGCGGGGGTAAGCACAGATACGCAGTATTTT,CASSGIALLAGVSTDTQYF
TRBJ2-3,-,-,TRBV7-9,TGTGCCAGCAGCTTAGATGATGTCACAGATACGCAGTATTTT,CASSLDDVTDTQYF
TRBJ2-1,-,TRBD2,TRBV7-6,TGTGCCAGCAGCGGACTAGCGGGGGGACTCAATGAGCAGTTCTTC,CASSGLAGGLNEQFF
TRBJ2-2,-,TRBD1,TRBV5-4,TGTGCCAGCGGACTACAGGGGGCCGGGGAGCTGTTTTTT,CASGLQGAGELFF
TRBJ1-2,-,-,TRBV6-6,TGTGCCAGCATATCGGGACAAGCTAACTATGGCTACACCTTC,CASISGQANYGYTF
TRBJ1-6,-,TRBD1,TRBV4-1,TGCGCCAGCAGCCAACGTTGGGCCGGGACAGCGACATCACCCCTCCACTTT,CASSQRWAGTATSPLHF
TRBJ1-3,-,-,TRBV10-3,TGTGCCATCAGCTACGACCTAACCTCTGGAAACACCATATATTTT,CAISYDLTSGNTIYF
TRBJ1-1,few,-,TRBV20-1,TGCAGTGCTAGTCGACAGACCGCAAACACTGAAGCTTTCTTT,CSASRQTANTEAFF
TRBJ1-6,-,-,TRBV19,TGTGCCAGTAGTATACGGCAGGATGGGATCTCACCCCTCCACTTT,CASSIRQDGISPLHF
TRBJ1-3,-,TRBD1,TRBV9,TGTGCCAGCAGCGTGACAGGGTTCGGAAACACCATATATTTT,CASSVTGFGNTIYF